This T cell receptor (beta chain) derives from a study of shared clonotypes between healthy human individuals. On the study more broadly: CD8 memory received one plate per donor, CD8 naive two, CD4 memory three and CD4 naive three.

Produced via immunoSEQ multiplex PCR; TCRdb's table is partial and in-frame only. The data show approximately 1.4 million clones, 95% to 99% seen once. This clone was counted a single time. V shed 4 bases, J shed 11 bases, and the junction held 5 bases outside the gene matches. CDR3 length: 12 amino acids. Germline CDR1 is MDHEN and CDR2 is SYDVKM. The V call is TRBV28, the J call TRBJ2-1, with 7 bases aligning to TRBD2. Sequenced sample: naive CD4+ T cells sorted from blood. Documented subset: CD45RA+ positively selected. This receptor was taken from a young man in good health. The CDR3 reads CASSSPGLKQFF. In nucleotides, the CDR3 is TGTGCCAGCAGTTCCCCGGGACTAAAGCAGTTCTTC.